What follows is one T cell receptor beta chain and its context. Its antigen is still unknown. V shed 6 bases and J shed 2 bases, with 14 bases lying between them. The V gene's germline CDR1 is LNHDA and CDR2 SQIVND (reference sequence). The CDR3 consists of 14 residues. These data are taken from a study of cytomegalovirus exposure and HLA in healthy donors. Study background: The study placed 70% to 85% of its 398 genotyped donors in the Caucasian-associated ancestry cluster.

The study's findings and limits: The investigators catalogued about 170 TCR beta chains as cytomegalovirus-associated.

Primers for the PCR totalled 60 Vbeta and 13 Jbeta. The repertoire was sequenced with immunoSEQ multiplex PCR; TCRdb's copy has only in-frame clones and lacks some. The table records about 89,000 clones, about 74% of them present only once. This chain links TRBV19 with TRBJ2-7, with D maybe TRBD1 (5 bases). Sequencing was performed on PBMCs. The sequence came from a male donor in good health and CMV-seronegative. The CDR3 bases are TGTGCCAGTAGGCTACGACAGTCTACCTACGAGCAGTACTTC. It specifies CASRLRQSTYEQYF.